The clone carrying this TCR beta chain has just one count. Its target is unknown. This sample was included in a study of OX40 agonist ivuxolimab in advanced cancers. Across the study: Patients were dosed intravenously with ivuxolimab at 0.01 to 10 mg/kg every 2 weeks.

Study results and caveats: Dosing at 0.1 to 3.0 mg/kg was accompanied by clonal expansion of CD4+ and CD8+ blood T cells by week 6. Averaged across samples, CD8+ T cells carried more expanded clones than CD4+ did.

TCRdb keeps only in-frame clones here, not all; method: immunoSEQ multiplex PCR. Of 55,000 or so clones listed, approximately 90% are singletons. Sequenced material: CD4+ or CD8+ T cells sorted from blood, taken in a trial of the OX40 agonist ivuxolimab. The receptor's source is an adult with an advanced solid tumor such as melanoma, head and neck, liver or kidney cancer.

The CDR3 nucleotides read TGTGCCACCAGCAGGGAAACAAAATACAATGAGCAGTTCTTC. Translation: CATSRETKYNEQFF. This chain joins TRBV15 and TRBJ2-1; no firm D call. Trimming removed 3 bases at V and 4 bases at J, with 10 bases between. Germline CDR1 is LNHNV and CDR2 is YYDKDF (reference sequence). The CDR3 runs to 14 residues.